The clone carrying this T cell receptor beta chain appeared a single time. Its cognate antigen is unknown. The donors belonged to the approximately 130-subject validation cohort, separate from the 666-subject first cohort. This sample was included in a study of cytomegalovirus exposure and HLA in healthy donors. Across the whole study: In a later analysis, it was reported that the approximately 120 validation repertoires had been produced on the same platform as the 670 or so repertoires belonging to the first cohort. General observations from the study: The listing of 150 to 200 TCR beta chains classed them as cytomegalovirus-associated. Most TCRs appeared rarely, but some public TCRs recurred in many donors.

Sequencing was performed with immunoSEQ multiplex PCR; in TCRdb, only in-frame clones are kept and a portion is missing. The table includes tens of thousands of clones, approximately 89% detected once. Trimming removed 2 bases at V and 4 bases at J, with 9 bases between. CDR3 length: 14 residues. CDR1 and CDR2 from the germline V gene are ENHRY and SYGVKD. Sequenced sample: PBMCs. The chain has TRBV10-3 and TRBJ2-1, with a possible D match to TRBD2 (5 bases). The TCR originated in a woman aged 18-29 years in good health and CMV-seronegative. Here the CDR3 DNA reads TGTGCCATCAGTGAGGCTCGGGAATACAATGAGCAGTTCTTC. It yields the protein CAISEAREYNEQFF.